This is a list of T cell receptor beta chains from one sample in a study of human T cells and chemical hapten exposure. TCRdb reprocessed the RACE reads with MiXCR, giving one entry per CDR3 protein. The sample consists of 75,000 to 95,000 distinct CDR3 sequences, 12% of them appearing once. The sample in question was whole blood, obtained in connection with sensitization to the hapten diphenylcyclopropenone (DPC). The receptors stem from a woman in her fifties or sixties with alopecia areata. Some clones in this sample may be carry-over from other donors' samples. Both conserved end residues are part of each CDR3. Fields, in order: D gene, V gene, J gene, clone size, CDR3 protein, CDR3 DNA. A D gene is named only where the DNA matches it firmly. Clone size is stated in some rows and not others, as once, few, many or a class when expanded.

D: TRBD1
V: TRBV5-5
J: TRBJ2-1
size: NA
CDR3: CASSVTGTGSPSNEQFF
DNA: TGTGCCAGCAGCGTAACCGGGACAGGGTCTCCGAGCAATGAGCAGTTCTTC

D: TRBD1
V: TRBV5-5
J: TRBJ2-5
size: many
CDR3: CASSLTQDREETQYF
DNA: TGTGCCAGCAGCTTAACACAGGACAGGGAAGAGACCCAGTACTTC

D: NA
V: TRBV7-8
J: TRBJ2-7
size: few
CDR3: CASSLTVEQYF
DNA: TGTGCCAGCAGCTTAACAGTCGAGCAGTACTTC

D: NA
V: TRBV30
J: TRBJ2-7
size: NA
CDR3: CAWSRNRDVAYEQYF
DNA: TGTGCCTGGAGTAGAAACCGGGACGTCGCCTACGAGCAGTACTTC

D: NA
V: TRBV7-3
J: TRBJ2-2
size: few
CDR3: CASSSSGTVNTGELFF
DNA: TGTGCCAGCAGCTCATCCGGGACGGTGAACACCGGGGAGCTGTTTTTT

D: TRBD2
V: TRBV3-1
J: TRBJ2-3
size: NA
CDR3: CASSRLASGRTDTQYF
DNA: TGTGCCAGCAGCCGCCTTGCTAGCGGGCGCACAGATACGCAGTATTTT

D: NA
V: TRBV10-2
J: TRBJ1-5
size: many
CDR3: CASTATQSNQPQHF
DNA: TGCGCCAGCACCGCCACTCAGAGCAATCAGCCCCAGCATTTT

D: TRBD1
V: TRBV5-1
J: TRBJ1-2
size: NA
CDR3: CASSQAPPTTGIGGYTF
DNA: TGCGCCAGCAGCCAAGCCCCGCCGACGACAGGGATCGGTGGCTACACCTTC

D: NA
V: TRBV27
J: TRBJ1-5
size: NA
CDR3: CASSDTPGDYSNQPQHF
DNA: TGTGCCAGCAGTGACACCCCGGGCGATTATAGCAATCAGCCCCAGCATTTT

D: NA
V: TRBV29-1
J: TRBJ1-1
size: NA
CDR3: CSSRRDFEAFF
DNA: TGCAGCTCCCGCCGGGATTTCGAAGCTTTCTTT

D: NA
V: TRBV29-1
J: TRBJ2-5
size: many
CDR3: CSSRDKKTQYF
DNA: TGCAGCAGCCGGGACAAGAAGACCCAGTACTTC

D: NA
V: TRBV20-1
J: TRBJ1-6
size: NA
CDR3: CSAQQGNSPLHF
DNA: TGCAGTGCCCAACAGGGAAATTCACCCCTCCACTTT

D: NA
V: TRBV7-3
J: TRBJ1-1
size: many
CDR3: CASSLNGPLITEAFF
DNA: TGTGCCAGCAGCTTAAACGGCCCATTGATCACTGAAGCTTTCTTT

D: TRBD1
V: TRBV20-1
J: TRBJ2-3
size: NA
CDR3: CSAAPPTGGLEDTQYF
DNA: TGCAGTGCTGCCCCGCCGACAGGGGGATTGGAAGATACGCAGTATTTT

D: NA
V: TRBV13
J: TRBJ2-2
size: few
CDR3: CASSLGLRGHTGELFF
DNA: TGTGCCAGCAGCTTAGGCCTTCGGGGTCACACCGGGGAGCTGTTTTTT

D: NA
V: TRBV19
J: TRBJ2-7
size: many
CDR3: CASSIKTASYEQYF
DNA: TGTGCCAGTAGTATAAAGACAGCCTCCTACGAGCAGTACTTC

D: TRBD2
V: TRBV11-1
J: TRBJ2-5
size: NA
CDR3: CASRTSAETQYF
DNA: TGTGCCAGCAGGACTAGCGCGGAGACCCAGTACTTC

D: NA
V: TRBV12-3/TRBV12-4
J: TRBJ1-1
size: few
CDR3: CASSHAGFLLEAFF
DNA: TGTGCCAGCAGCCACGCAGGGTTCCTTTTGGAAGCTTTCTTT

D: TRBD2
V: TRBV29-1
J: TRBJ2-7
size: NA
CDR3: CSVERTSGGEQYF
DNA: TGCAGCGTTGAAAGGACTAGCGGGGGCGAGCAGTACTTC

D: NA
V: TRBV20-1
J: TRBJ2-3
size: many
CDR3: CSVTRRASTDTQYF
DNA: TGCAGTGTTACCAGAAGGGCGAGCACAGATACGCAGTATTTT

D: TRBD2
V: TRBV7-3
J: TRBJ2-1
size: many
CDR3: CASSLFSGGAAEQFF
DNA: TGTGCCAGCAGCCTTTTTAGCGGGGGGGCCGCTGAGCAGTTCTTC

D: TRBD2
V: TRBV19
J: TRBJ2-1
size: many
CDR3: CASSMTSGGNEQFF
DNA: TGTGCCAGTAGTATGACTAGCGGGGGGAATGAGCAGTTCTTC

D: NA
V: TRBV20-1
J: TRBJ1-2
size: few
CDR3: CSARDPTRDGYTF
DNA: TGCAGTGCTAGAGACCCTACAAGGGATGGCTACACCTTC

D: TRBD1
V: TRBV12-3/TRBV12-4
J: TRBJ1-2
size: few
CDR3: CASSRGQGYGYTF
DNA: TGTGCCAGCAGCCGCGGACAGGGGTATGGCTACACCTTC

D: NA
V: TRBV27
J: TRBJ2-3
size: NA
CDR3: CASSLYRGPADTQYF
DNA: TGTGCCAGCAGTTTATATCGCGGCCCGGCAGATACGCAGTATTTT

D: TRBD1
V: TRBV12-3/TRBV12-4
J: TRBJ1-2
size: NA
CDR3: CASSSTGTGFPLGYTF
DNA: TGTGCCAGCAGTTCTACCGGGACAGGGTTCCCCCTAGGCTACACCTTC

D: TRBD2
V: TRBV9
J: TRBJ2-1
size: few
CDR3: CASSVDTSDNEQFF
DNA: TGTGCCAGCAGCGTAGATACTAGCGACAATGAGCAGTTCTTC

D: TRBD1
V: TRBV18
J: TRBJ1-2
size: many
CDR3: CASSQGQGEGGYTF
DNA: TGTGCCAGCTCACAGGGACAGGGCGAAGGGGGCTACACCTTC

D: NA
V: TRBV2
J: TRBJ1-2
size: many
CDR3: CASIGGRGASNYGYTF
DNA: TGTGCCAGCATCGGAGGAAGGGGCGCCTCTAACTATGGCTACACCTTC

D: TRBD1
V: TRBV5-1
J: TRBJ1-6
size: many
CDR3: CASSLDGTGDSPLHF
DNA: TGCGCCAGCAGCTTGGACGGGACAGGGGACTCACCCCTCCACTTT

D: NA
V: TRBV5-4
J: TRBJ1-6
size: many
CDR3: CASSLGQSFLSPLHF
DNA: TGTGCCAGCAGCTTGGGACAGTCATTTTTATCCCCCCTCCACTTT

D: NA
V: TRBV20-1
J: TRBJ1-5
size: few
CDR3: CSARDRGWTDSNQPQHF
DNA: TGCAGTGCTAGAGATCGCGGGTGGACAGATAGCAATCAGCCCCAGCATTTT

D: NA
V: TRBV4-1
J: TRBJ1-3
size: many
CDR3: CASSHVFMSSGNTIYF
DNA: TGCGCCAGCAGCCATGTTTTTATGAGCTCTGGAAACACCATATATTTT

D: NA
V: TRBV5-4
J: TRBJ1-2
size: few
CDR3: CASKRQAVSNYGYTF
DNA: TGTGCCAGCAAAAGACAGGCTGTATCTAACTATGGCTACACCTTC

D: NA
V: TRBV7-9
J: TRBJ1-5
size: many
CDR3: CASSLGNQPQHF
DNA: TGTGCCAGCAGTCTAGGGAATCAGCCCCAGCATTTT

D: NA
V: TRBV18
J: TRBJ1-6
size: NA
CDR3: CASSPAPTDYNSPLHF
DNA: TGTGCCAGCTCACCCGCACCGACGGATTATAATTCACCCCTCCACTTT

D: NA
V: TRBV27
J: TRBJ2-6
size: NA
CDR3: CASSPRIFSSGANVLTF
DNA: TGTGCCAGCAGCCCCAGAATATTTAGCTCTGGGGCCAACGTCCTGACTTTC

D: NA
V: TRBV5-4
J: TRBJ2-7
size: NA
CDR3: CASSSQTDSSYEQYF
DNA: TGTGCCAGCAGCTCCCAAACGGATAGCTCCTACGAGCAGTACTTC

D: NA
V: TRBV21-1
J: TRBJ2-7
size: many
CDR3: CASSKGCGHEQYF
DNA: TGTGCCAGCAGCAAGGGGTGCGGCCACGAGCAGTACTTC

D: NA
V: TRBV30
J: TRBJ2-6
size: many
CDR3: CAWSVYSGANVLTF
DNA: TGTGCCTGGAGTGTATACTCTGGGGCCAACGTCCTGACTTTC

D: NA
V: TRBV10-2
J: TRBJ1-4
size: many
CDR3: CASSESGVLFGEKLFF
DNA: TGCGCCAGCAGTGAGTCCGGAGTTTTGTTTGGGGAAAAACTGTTTTTT

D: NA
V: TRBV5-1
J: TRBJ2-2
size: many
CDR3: CASNPLVGDPGTGELFF
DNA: TGCGCCAGCAATCCCTTAGTGGGGGACCCAGGGACCGGGGAGCTGTTTTTT

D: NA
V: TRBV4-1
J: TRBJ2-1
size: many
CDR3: CASSLLGGPNEQFF
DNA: TGCGCCAGCAGCCTGTTGGGGGGGCCCAATGAGCAGTTCTTC

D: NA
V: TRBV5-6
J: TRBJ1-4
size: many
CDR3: CASSSGSTTQKLFF
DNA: TGTGCCAGCAGTTCCGGGTCAACAACACAAAAACTGTTTTTT

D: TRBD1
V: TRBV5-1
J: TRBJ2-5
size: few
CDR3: CASSLGDRDLETQYF
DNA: TGCGCCAGCAGCTTGGGGGACAGGGACCTAGAGACCCAGTACTTC

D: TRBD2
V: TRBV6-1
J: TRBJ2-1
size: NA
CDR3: CASSQLAGALNNEQFF
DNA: TGTGCCAGCAGTCAGCTAGCGGGGGCCCTAAACAATGAGCAGTTCTTC

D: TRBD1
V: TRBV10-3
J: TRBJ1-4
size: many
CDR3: CAISARDSGAEKLFF
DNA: TGTGCCATCAGCGCCAGGGACAGTGGGGCTGAAAAACTGTTTTTT

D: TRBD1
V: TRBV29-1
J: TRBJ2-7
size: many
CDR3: CSVEDGTGVYEQYF
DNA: TGCAGCGTTGAAGATGGGACAGGGGTCTACGAGCAGTACTTC

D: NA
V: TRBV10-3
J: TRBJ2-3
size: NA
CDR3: CAIEDRPKEGDTQYF
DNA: TGTGCCATCGAGGACAGGCCAAAGGAGGGGGATACGCAGTATTTT

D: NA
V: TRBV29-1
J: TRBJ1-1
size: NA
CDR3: CSVGVGQKNTEAFF
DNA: TGCAGCGTTGGGGTTGGACAGAAGAACACTGAAGCTTTCTTT